Below are 31 T cell receptor beta chains sequenced from a single sample in a study of blood T cell repertoires in COVID-19. Profiled with immunoSEQ multiplex PCR; TCRdb holds only in-frame clones, not every one. The sample has around 340,000 clones; 65% to 90% are singletons. Sequencing input: PBMCs or T cells enriched from blood (not recorded which). Receptors were obtained from a woman between 40 and 50 years old with acute COVID-19.

This clone came up once. The V and J genes are TRBV5-1 and TRBJ2-1; tentative D call: TRBD2 (5 bases). Trimming pared 4 bases from V and 0 bases from J, leaving 14 bases between. The germline gives CDR1 SGHRS, CDR2 YFSETQ. This CDR3 spans 16 amino acids. CDR3 in amino acids: CASSSGLLSSYNEQFF. CDR3 DNA sequence: TGCGCCAGCAGCAGCGGACTTTTAAGCTCCTACAATGAGCAGTTCTTC.

CDR3 in DNA: TGTGCCAGCAGCGCCCGACAGGGAAAGGGCACTGAAGCTTTCTTT. Protein: CASSARQGKGTEAFF. This chain links TRBV9 with TRBJ1-1, with 7 bases identical to TRBD1. Trimming at V came to 3 bases and at J to 4 bases, leaving 9 bases not matched to a gene. From germline, CDR1 is SGDLS and CDR2 YYNGEE. The CDR3 runs 15 residues.

V is TRBV12-5 and J is TRBJ1-1; tentative D call: TRBD1 (5 bases). Trimming removed 6 bases from V and 4 bases from J, with 21 bases in between. The CDR3 is made up of 16 amino acids. Germline V gene data show CDR1 as LGHNT and CDR2 as FRNRAP. For the CDR3, the DNA is TGTGCTAGTGGCCGGGGACTTTCCTATCTGGGCACTGAAGCTTTCTTT. Its protein is CASGRGLSYLGTEAFF.

The chain carries TRBV9 and TRBJ1-4; D is possibly TRBD1 (5 bases). Germline lookup yields CDR1 SGDLS and CDR2 YYNGEE. Trimming cost V 4 bases and J 2 bases, with 9 bases left between them. This CDR3 is 14 amino acids long. As DNA, the CDR3 is TGTGCCAGCAGCTCAGGGAGGACTAATGAAAAACTGTTTTTT. It yields the protein CASSSGRTNEKLFF. The whole variable domain, remainder taken from reference TRBV9 and TRBJ1-4, is DSGVTQTPKHLITATGQRVTLRCSPRSGDLSVYWYQQSLDQGLQFLIQYYNGEERAKGNILERFSAQQFPDLHSELNLSSLELGDSALYFCASSSGRTNEKLFFGSGTQLSVL.

This chain connects TRBV7-9 to TRBJ2-3; D unclear. Trimming removed 5 bases at V and 4 bases at J, with 10 bases between. This CDR3 spans 13 amino acids. Germline assignment: CDR1 SEHNR and CDR2 FQNEAQ (reference sequence). Written as DNA, the CDR3 is TGTGCCAGCAGCCTTCGCCCGGCAGATACGCAGTATTTT. Protein sequence: CASSLRPADTQYF.

The gene calls are TRBV2 and TRBJ1-1, with a weak D call TRBD1 (6 bases). Trimming stripped 8 bases from V and 1 base from J, with 11 bases between. CDR3 length: 13 amino acids. CDR1 and CDR2 from the germline V gene are SNHLY and FYNNEI. The CDR3 protein is CASDLQGNTEAFF. As DNA, the CDR3 is TGTGCCAGCGACTTACAGGGGAACACTGAAGCTTTCTTT. Full variable domain (rest looked up from reference TRBV2 and TRBJ1-1): EPEVTQTPSHQVTQMGQEVILRCVPISNHLYFYWYRQILGQKVEFLVSFYNNEISEKSEIFDDQFSVERPDGSNFTLKIRSTKLEDSAMYFCASDLQGNTEAFFGQGTRLTVV.

This sequence joins TRBV29-1 and TRBJ2-2; TRBD1 is a possible D gene (5 bases). The CDR3 consists of 15 residues. V was pared by 4 bases and J by 1 base, with 13 bases between. The germline V gene encodes CDR1 SQVTM and CDR2 ANQGSEA. The CDR3 DNA sequence: TGCAGCGTTGCCTTGGGCCAGGGGAACACCGGGGAGCTGTTTTTT. As protein: CSVALGQGNTGELFF.

The V call is TRBV7-9, the J call TRBJ1-4; D gene unclear. The V and J ends lost 2 bases and 4 bases respectively, with 11 bases between them. Germline V gives CDR1 SEHNR, CDR2 FQNEAQ (reference sequence). CDR3 length equals 15 residues. CDR3 nucleotides: TGTGCCAGCAGCTTAACCCCATCGGGTAATGAAAAACTGTTTTTT. This translates into CASSLTPSGNEKLFF.

This sequence joins TRBV6-5 and TRBJ1-6; a weak D match, TRBD1 (6 bases). Germline V gene sequence: CDR1 MNHEY, CDR2 SVGAGI. The V and J ends lost 11 bases and 6 bases respectively, with 14 bases between them. The CDR3 is made up of 13 amino acids. CDR3 DNA sequence: TGTGCCGGAAAAGGGGGTTCTAATTCACCCCTCCACTTT. Amino acid sequence: CAGKGGSNSPLHF.

The V and J genes are TRBV2 and TRBJ2-1, with TRBD1 as a possible D gene (7 bases). Germline values: CDR1 SNHLY, CDR2 FYNNEI. The CDR3 extends over 15 amino acids. Trimming removed 4 bases at V and 2 bases at J, with 12 bases between. CDR3 DNA sequence: TGTGCCAGCAGTGGCGCGGGACAGACCTACAATGAGCAGTTCTTC. Its translation: CASSGAGQTYNEQFF.

The V and J genes are TRBV7-9 and TRBJ2-7; 7 bases fit TRBD1. This CDR3 is built from 15 residues. The ends lost 7 bases at V and 0 bases at J; junction bases unmatched: 9. Germline loops: CDR1 SEHNR, CDR2 FQNEAQ (reference sequence). CDR3 sequence: CASTPSRGSSYEQYF. CDR3 nucleotides: TGTGCCAGCACGCCCTCCAGGGGGAGCTCCTACGAGCAGTACTTC.

The V call is TRBV12-3 or TRBV12-4, the J call TRBJ1-2, with TRBD1 matching 7 bases. V was pared by 5 bases and J by 7 bases, with 7 bases of the junction left unmatched. The CDR3 extends over 13 amino acids. The CDR3 nucleotides read TGTGCCAGCAGTCAGACAGGGCGGGGTGGCTACACCTTC. It encodes CASSQTGRGGYTF.

The chain uses TRBV2 and TRBJ1-1; 9 nucleotides match TRBD1. The CDR3 has 15 amino acids. The V and J ends lost 7 bases and 4 bases, in that order; junction bases with no gene match: 10. The germline gives CDR1 SNHLY, CDR2 FYNNEI. The CDR3 here is CASNVQGAGGTEAFF. CDR3 DNA sequence: TGTGCCAGCAATGTACAGGGGGCGGGGGGCACTGAAGCTTTCTTT.

The CDR3 region is CASSPSRILAFQETQYF. The CDR3 nucleotides are TGTGCCAGCTCACCCTCGAGGATATTAGCATTCCAAGAGACCCAGTACTTC. The V gene is TRBV18, the J gene TRBJ2-5; D not certain. With 3 bases removed from V and 1 base from J, the gap between germline ends came to 18 bases. The CDR3 is made up of 17 amino acids. CDR1 and CDR2 from the germline V gene are KGHSH and LQKENI.

The V call is TRBV5-1, the J call TRBJ1-2, with D uncertain. Trimming took off 4 bases at V and 3 bases at J, with 16 bases between the two ends. CDR3 length: 15 residues. Germline lookup yields CDR1 SGHRS and CDR2 YFSETQ. The DNA of the CDR3 is TGCGCCAGCAGCGCCGTCTCGGGAGGCGACTATGGCTACACCTTC. It codes for CASSAVSGGDYGYTF. Together with reference TRBV5-1 and TRBJ1-2, the CDR3 gives the full variable domain: KAGVTQTPRYLIKTRGQQVTLSCSPISGHRSVSWYQQTPGQGLQFLFEYFSETQRNKGNFPGRFSGRQFSNSRSEMNVSTLELGDSALYLCASSAVSGGDYGYTFGSGTRLTVV.

This chain joins TRBV29-1 and TRBJ1-2, with TRBD1 matching over 8 bases. The trim removed 3 bases at V and 6 bases at J, leaving 9 bases unmatched. The CDR3 length is 14 residues. CDR1 is SQVTM and CDR2 is ANQGSEA in the germline V gene. The CDR3: CSVDKTGASNGYTF. As DNA, the CDR3 is TGCAGCGTTGATAAGACAGGGGCTTCGAATGGCTACACCTTC.

The chain couples TRBV6-6 to TRBJ2-3, with D tentatively TRBD1 (5 bases). CDR1 MNHNY and CDR2 SVGAGI come from the germline V gene (reference sequence). V was shortened by 1 base and J by 0 bases, with 8 bases between the two germline ends. The CDR3 loop spans 15 amino acids. The CDR3 spells CASSYLTVSTDTQYF. In nucleotides, the CDR3 is TGTGCCAGCAGTTACTTGACAGTTAGCACAGATACGCAGTATTTT.

The chain carries TRBV28 and TRBJ2-2, with TRBD1 as a possible D gene (6 bases). In germline, CDR1 is MDHEN, CDR2 SYDVKM. Trimming took off 3 bases at V and 7 bases at J, with 18 bases between the two ends. The CDR3 is 16 amino acids. The CDR3 reads CASSFVVGASGGELFF. The CDR3 DNA sequence: TGTGCCAGCAGTTTTGTGGTGGGGGCGTCGGGCGGGGAGCTGTTTTTT.

The genes are TRBV27 and TRBJ2-3; no reliable D call. CDR3 length: 16 residues. The V end lost 6 bases, the J end lost 0 bases, and 16 bases lay between the germline ends. Germline-derived CDR1 and CDR2 are MNHEY and SMNVEV (reference sequence). The CDR3 bases are TGTGCCAGCAGCTTCTCTTTTAGAGTTAGCACAGATACGCAGTATTTT. Amino acids: CASSFSFRVSTDTQYF.

The rearrangement links TRBV7-9 to TRBJ2-7; possibly TRBD2 for D (6 bases). The CDR3 sequence is 12 residues long. V was trimmed by 1 base and J by 10 bases, leaving 11 bases between them. Germline V gene data show CDR1 as SEHNR and CDR2 as FQNEAQ (reference sequence). This CDR3 is CASSLGLAVQYF. The DNA of the CDR3 is TGTGCCAGCAGCTTAGGTTTAGCGGTTCAGTACTTC.

The V gene is TRBV9, the J gene TRBJ2-5; D possibly corresponds to TRBD1 (6 bases). The V gene's germline CDR1 is SGDLS and CDR2 YYNGEE. V dropped 0 bases and J dropped 4 bases, with 25 bases sitting between them. This CDR3 contains 19 residues. The CDR3 sequence is CASSVDGQTTGSSGETQYF. CDR3 nucleotides: TGTGCCAGCAGCGTAGATGGCCAAACAACAGGGTCAAGTGGAGAGACCCAGTACTTC. The whole variable domain, filled in from reference TRBV9 and TRBJ2-5, reads DSGVTQTPKHLITATGQRVTLRCSPRSGDLSVYWYQQSLDQGLQFLIQYYNGEERAKGNILERFSAQQFPDLHSELNLSSLELGDSALYFCASSVDGQTTGSSGETQYFGPGTRLLVL.

Points on this clone: Likely a read error: the CDR3 ends without its conserved phenylalanine or tryptophan. The DNA is left out, because the CDR3 cannot be placed on it with certainty; the CDR3 is given as TCRdb lists it. The gene calls are TRBV6-1 and TRBJ2-7; TRBD1, the D gene given by the table, was not confirmed from the DNA. The CDR3 has 12 residues if both end residues are counted. Per germline, CDR1 MNHNS and CDR2 SASEGT. The chain's CDR3 is CASSETGEGLRP.

V gene TRBV15 combines with J gene TRBJ2-7; perhaps TRBD2 as D (6 bases). Trimming took off 0 bases at V and 2 bases at J, with 11 bases between the two ends. There are 15 residues in the CDR3. Germline V lookup: CDR1 LNHNV, CDR2 YYDKDF (reference sequence). The CDR3 sequence: CATSRDKRLAYEQYF. In DNA, the CDR3 is TGTGCCACCAGCAGAGATAAAAGACTAGCCTACGAGCAGTACTTC.

J is TRBJ2-4 and V is TRBV7-2; D remains ambiguous. CDR1 is SGHTA, CDR2 FQGNSA, per germline. The CDR3 is 17 residues long. Trimming took off 1 base at V and 0 bases at J, with 13 bases between the two ends. The CDR3 coding sequence is TGTGCCAGCAGCTTAGGGTACGACAAGCTAGCCAAAAACATTCAGTACTTC. It encodes CASSLGYDKLAKNIQYF.

The chain is built from TRBV27 and TRBJ1-2; TRBD1 might be the D (6 bases). The CDR3 is 15 amino acids. Looked up from germline, CDR1 is MNHEY and CDR2 is SMNVEV (reference sequence). V was trimmed by 3 bases and J by 4 bases, leaving 15 bases between them. CDR3 nucleotide sequence: TGTGCCAGCAGTTTGTCTGCAGGGGTCGGCTATGGCTACACCTTC. The encoded protein is CASSLSAGVGYGYTF.

The J gene is TRBJ2-2, the V gene TRBV11-2; D may be TRBD2 (7 bases). The CDR3 runs to 15 residues. Germline CDR1 and CDR2: SGHAT and FQNNGV. Trimming removed 6 bases at V and 6 bases at J, with 17 bases between. The CDR3 region is CASSLTGRGAGELFF. The DNA for the CDR3 is TGTGCCAGCAGTCTCACAGGGAGGGGGGCCGGGGAGCTGTTTTTT.

V usage is TRBV11-2 and J usage is TRBJ2-7; D is possibly TRBD2 (6 bases). The CDR3 runs 14 residues. Germline V gene data show CDR1 as SGHAT and CDR2 as FQNNGV. Trimming removed 2 bases from V and 4 bases from J, with 12 bases in between. The DNA of the CDR3 is TGTGCCAGCAGCTTAAAGGCGGGACCTTACGAGCAGTACTTC. It translates to CASSLKAGPYEQYF.

The chain joins TRBV11-2 to TRBJ1-4; TRBD1 might be the D (5 bases). The CDR3 is 18 amino acids. CDR1 and CDR2 (germline): SGHAT, FQNNGV. Trimming left V 1 base short and J 2 bases short, with 17 bases between. This chain's CDR3 is CASSLGPAGGMTNEKLFF. DNA for the CDR3: TGTGCCAGCAGCTTAGGACCCGCCGGGGGTATGACTAATGAAAAACTGTTTTTT.

The chain has TRBV11-2 and TRBJ2-5; D gene ambiguous. V was shortened by 5 bases and J by 1 base, with 14 bases between the two germline ends. Germline values: CDR1 SGHAT, CDR2 FQNNGV. This CDR3 comprises 15 residues. The CDR3 loop is CASSPGLSAQETQYF. As DNA, the CDR3 is TGTGCCAGCAGCCCCGGCCTAAGCGCCCAAGAGACCCAGTACTTC.

The rearrangement joins TRBV20-1 to TRBJ2-3; 12 positions agree with TRBD2. The germline CDR1 and CDR2 sequences are DFQATT and SNEGSKA (reference sequence). The CDR3 is 15 residues long. V lost 3 bases to trimming and J lost 4 bases; unmatched junction nucleotides: 5. For the CDR3, the DNA is TGCAGTGCTAGTTCTAGCGGGGGGGACCCAGATACGCAGTATTTT. Translating it yields CSASSSGGDPDTQYF.

This chain joins TRBV10-3 and TRBJ2-3, with 12 bases lining up with TRBD2. CDR3 length: 15 amino acids. V shed 6 bases and J 4 bases; nucleotides not matched to a gene: 5. CDR1 and CDR2 from the germline V gene are ENHRY and SYGVKD. The CDR3 sequence is CAISPTSGGPDTQYF. The CDR3, as DNA: TGTGCCATCAGCCCGACTAGCGGGGGCCCAGATACGCAGTATTTT.